Listed here are 13 T cell receptor beta chains from one sample, sequenced in a study of OX40 agonist ivuxolimab in advanced cancers. Sequencing was performed with immunoSEQ multiplex PCR; in TCRdb, only in-frame clones are kept and a portion is missing. The data show more than 35,000 clones, with approximately 72% seen just once and roughly 13% held by the top ten. The source was CD4+ or CD8+ T cells sorted from blood, collected in a trial of the OX40 agonist ivuxolimab. These receptors were taken from an adult with an advanced solid tumor such as melanoma, head and neck, liver or kidney cancer.

The rearrangement joins TRBV23-1 to TRBJ2-2; weak D call: TRBD2 (6 bases). TRBV23-1 is placed among ORFs of uncertain function. Trimming shortened V by 3 bases and J by 2 bases, and 16 bases separated the two germline ends. The CDR3 is made up of 17 amino acids. For the CDR3, the DNA is TGCGCCAGCAGTCAGCCCCGGCGGAGGGAAAACACCGGGGAGCTGTTTTTT. This codes for CASSQPRRRENTGELFF.

The V call is TRBV19, the J call TRBJ2-1, with D unresolved. This CDR3 comprises 12 residues. Germline values: CDR1 LNHDA, CDR2 SQIVND (reference sequence). V was trimmed by 1 base and J by 10 bases, leaving 8 bases between them. CDR3 loop: CASSIGRKEQFF. The CDR3 DNA is TGTGCCAGTAGTATAGGGCGGAAAGAGCAGTTCTTC.

Note on this clone: One end of the junction is discordant with germline, which a read error may explain. The chain couples TRBV6-6 to TRBJ1-2; TRBD1 might be the D (5 bases). CDR1 is MNHNY and CDR2 is SVGAGI in the germline V gene (reference sequence). The CDR3 extends over 10 amino acids. The CDR3 here is CASSSGLPVF. The CDR3 DNA follows: TGTGCCAGCAGTTCGGGACTGCCGGTATTC.

This clone showed up just a few times. This sequence joins TRBV5-6 and TRBJ2-7; TRBD1 is a possible D gene (6 bases). The length of the CDR3 is 13 residues. Germline loops: CDR1 SGHDT, CDR2 YYEEEE. Trimming removed 2 bases at V and 2 bases at J, with 8 bases between. CDR3 DNA: TGTGCCAGCAGCTTCGGACAGACCTACGAGCAGTACTTC. Protein sequence: CASSFGQTYEQYF. Full variable domain (missing parts from reference TRBV5-6 and TRBJ2-7): DAGVTQSPTHLIKTRGQQVTLRCSPKSGHDTVSWYQQALGQGPQFIFQYYEEEERQRGNFPDRFSGHQFPNYSSELNVNALLLGDSALYLCASSFGQTYEQYFGPGTRLTVT.

The genes are TRBV6-1 and TRBJ1-2; D remains ambiguous. The CDR3 length is 14 residues. Germline CDR1 and CDR2: MNHNS and SASEGT. V was clipped by 8 bases and J by 4 bases, with 17 bases between them. Written as DNA, the CDR3 is TGTGCCAGCCGGGGAACTGGCAGGACCTATGGCTACACCTTC. Its protein product is CASRGTGRTYGYTF.

The chain joins TRBV19 to TRBJ2-7; 13 bases match TRBD2. The CDR3 totals 15 residues. Germline V gene sequence: CDR1 LNHDA, CDR2 SQIVND (reference sequence). The ends lost 6 bases at V and 3 bases at J; junction bases unmatched: 5. The chain's CDR3 is CASSRLAGGVYEQYF. In nucleotides, the CDR3 is TGTGCCAGTAGCCGACTAGCGGGAGGTGTCTACGAGCAGTACTTC.

V usage is TRBV5-1 and J usage is TRBJ2-7; D unclear. Germline loops: CDR1 SGHRS, CDR2 YFSETQ. V lost 0 bases and J lost 6, with 16 bases in between. The CDR3 extends over 15 amino acids. CDR3 DNA sequence: TGCGCCAGCAGCTTGGAAGGCACGCAGCGTGGCGAGCAGTACTTC. It is translated as CASSLEGTQRGEQYF.

In its sample, this clone was seen a few times. This rearrangement joins TRBV7-8 to TRBJ2-1; 7 bases align to TRBD2. This CDR3 has 16 amino acids. The germline gives CDR1 SGHVS, CDR2 FQNEAQ. The ends lost 1 base at V and 9 bases at J; junction bases unmatched: 12. CDR3 region: CASSLVSGAVKGEQFF. The CDR3 nucleotides read TGTGCCAGCAGCTTAGTCAGCGGGGCGGTTAAGGGTGAGCAGTTCTTC.

J is TRBJ2-2 and V is TRBV2; D may match TRBD1 or TRBD2 (5 bases each). Per germline, CDR1 SNHLY and CDR2 FYNNEI. This CDR3 region has 15 residues. The V and J ends lost 2 bases and 5 bases respectively, with 12 bases between them. CDR3 sequence reads: CASSELRGGTGELFF. CDR3 DNA sequence: TGTGCCAGCAGTGAACTGAGGGGCGGGACCGGGGAGCTGTTTTTT.

The CDR3 reads CATRGYSNQPQHF. The CDR3 coding sequence is TGTGCCACAAGGGGATATAGCAATCAGCCCCAGCATTTT. The chain recombines TRBV19 with TRBJ1-5, with D perhaps matching TRBD1 (5 bases). This CDR3 comprises 13 residues. CDR1 and CDR2 (germline): LNHDA, SQIVND (reference sequence). V was cut by 10 bases and J by 0 bases, with 10 bases left in between.

The chain has TRBV5-6 and TRBJ2-1; D is possibly TRBD2 (5 bases). In germline, CDR1 is SGHDT, CDR2 YYEEEE. Trimming pared 1 base from V and 4 bases from J, leaving 9 bases between. The length of the CDR3 is 14 residues. CDR3 DNA: TGTGCCAGCAGCTTGAGCGGACCTTACAATGAGCAGTTCTTC. It specifies CASSLSGPYNEQFF.

V is TRBV5-5 and J is TRBJ1-2; TRBD1 is a possible D gene (5 bases). Germline CDR1 and CDR2: SGHKS and YYEKEE (reference sequence). The CDR3 loop spans 14 amino acids. Trimming took off 4 bases at V and 0 bases at J, with 10 bases between the two ends. CDR3 bases: TGTGCCAGCAGCCCTACAGGAACTAACTATGGCTACACCTTC. This encodes CASSPTGTNYGYTF.

The CDR3 DNA sequence: TGTGCCTGGAGCGCATCACAGCTAGAGGGGTTCGGGCAGTTCTTC. Translating it yields CAWSASQLEGFGQFF. This chain links TRBV30 with TRBJ2-1; either TRBD1 or TRBD2 may supply D (5 bases each). V dropped 3 bases and J dropped 12 bases, with 24 bases sitting between them. CDR1 is GTSNPN, CDR2 SVGIG, per germline (reference sequence). The CDR3 length is 15 residues.